The clone carrying this TCR beta chain was seen ten or more times. Its target is unknown. Caucasian, healthy and from Russia, the donors were aged between roughly 6 and 95. J gave up 4 bases and V 8 bases, and 9 bases lay outside the gene matches. The CDR3 extends over 14 amino acids. CDR1 and CDR2 (germline): SGHTA, FQGNSA. The sample comes from a study of blood T cells in healthy people across ages. Study outcomes and limitations: Conclusively comparing naive with antigen-experienced cells was impossible with unsorted PBMCs. There was no known CMV status for donors, so expanded clonotype changes were possibly confounded. Higher diversity, along with more naive CD4+ cells, distinguished long-lived donors from aged donors.

Alongside a J-beta primer mix, a sample-barcoded 5' primer served in a second PCR lasting roughly 6 to 11 cycles. TCRdb reanalysed the 5' RACE reads using MiXCR and keeps one entry per CDR3 protein. The table lists about 1,500,000 distinct CDR3 sequences, over 25% of them singletons. Sequencing was carried out using blood. The V call is TRBV7-2, the J call TRBJ2-7; 9 nucleotides align to TRBD2. The clonotype comes from a woman aged 30 to 39 in good health. DNA of the CDR3: TGTGCCAGCTCACCCGGGACTAGCCGGTACGAGCAGTACTTC. Translated, it gives CASSPGTSRYEQYF.